These T cell receptor beta chains were read from a single sample in a study of T-cell memory formation after mild COVID-19. MiXCR was run by TCRdb on the 5' RACE reads, yielding one entry per CDR3 protein. The profile covers about 140,000 distinct CDR3 sequences, with about 25% appearing a single time and around 24% taken by the ten largest. The sequencing input was PBMCs or a T cell subset sorted from them (not recorded which). The receptors shown here come from an adult woman who had mild COVID-19 (a few samples of this study predate the infection). Cell type and time point are not known. Both conserved end residues are part of each CDR3. D genes are given only for firm matches. Where a row states a size, it is once, few, many or the class of an expanded clone; other rows omit it.

d_gene	abundance	v_gene	j_gene	CDR3nt	CDR3aa
NA	NA	TRBV4-1	TRBJ1-4	TGCGCCAGCAGCCAGGCGGGGGTGGGCGATGAAAAACTGTTTTTT	CASSQAGVGDEKLFF
NA	many	TRBV4-1	TRBJ1-5	TGCGCCAGCAGCCAAGGTTGGGGGGGGAACCAGCCCCAGCATTTT	CASSQGWGGNQPQHF
NA	NA	TRBV6-9	TRBJ2-1	TGTGCCAGCAGTTTCTCAGGAAAAAACAATGAGCAGTTCTTC	CASSFSGKNNEQFF
NA	once	TRBV4-3	TRBJ1-4	TGCGCCAGCAGCCAAGATACAGGGACTAATGAAAAACTGTTTTTT	CASSQDTGTNEKLFF
NA	NA	TRBV7-6	TRBJ2-7	TGTGCCAGCAGCTTAGGTGGCAGTAGCTCCTACGAGCAGTACTTC	CASSLGGSSSYEQYF
NA	NA	TRBV4-1	TRBJ2-3	TGCGCCAGCACCCCAGGTAGCACAGATACGCAGTATTTT	CASTPGSTDTQYF
NA	few	TRBV15	TRBJ2-1	TGTGCCACCAGCTCTAGGACCGCCAATGAGCAGTTCTTC	CATSSRTANEQFF
NA	NA	TRBV9	TRBJ2-5	TGTGCCAGCAGCGTAGGATCCGGGCAAGAGACCCAGTACTTC	CASSVGSGQETQYF
TRBD2	few	TRBV20-1	TRBJ2-1	TGCAGTGCTAGCCCCATAGCGGGGAGCCCAGCGGATGAGCAGTTCTTC	CSASPIAGSPADEQFF
NA	few	TRBV5-1	TRBJ1-1	TGCGCCAGCAGCTTGTCTTTGGGGCCTGAAGCTTTCTTT	CASSLSLGPEAFF
NA	few	TRBV11-3	TRBJ1-1	TGTGCCAGCAGCTTAGTAGGTAGCACTGAAGCTTTCTTT	CASSLVGSTEAFF
NA	NA	TRBV4-2	TRBJ2-3	TGTGCCAGCAGTGACAAGGGGCGCCGAGATACGCAGTATTTT	CASSDKGRRDTQYF
TRBD2	NA	TRBV7-2	TRBJ2-1	TGTGCCAGCAGCTCCATAGCGGGACTCAGCTCCTACAATGAGCAGTTCTTC	CASSSIAGLSSYNEQFF
NA	NA	TRBV7-2	TRBJ2-1	TGTGCCAGCAGCTTAGTCCGGCCGGGAGAGGAGTTCTTC	CASSLVRPGEEFF
NA	NA	TRBV7-9	TRBJ2-7	TGTGCCAGCAGCTTAGTAATCGGGGGACACGAGCAGTACTTC	CASSLVIGGHEQYF
TRBD1	NA	TRBV7-9	TRBJ1-2	TGTGCCAGCAGGCCAAACAACAGGGGGTTCGAGGGCTACACCTTC	CASRPNNRGFEGYTF
TRBD1	NA	TRBV20-1	TRBJ1-2	TGCAGTGCTAGGGACAGGGACGACTATGGCTACACCTTC	CSARDRDDYGYTF
TRBD2	few	TRBV7-2	TRBJ2-1	TGTGCCAGCAGCTCAATTGGACTAGGTCCCTCGTACAATGAGCAGTTCTTC	CASSSIGLGPSYNEQFF
NA	NA	TRBV7-9	TRBJ1-6	TGTGCCAGCAGCTTAGTCCAGGGTAATAATTCACCCCTCCACTTT	CASSLVQGNNSPLHF
NA	NA	TRBV6-2/TRBV6-3	TRBJ1-2	TGTGCCAGCAGTTACGCCTTCTCCGGCTCTGGCTACACCTTC	CASSYAFSGSGYTF
NA	few	TRBV7-9	TRBJ2-6	TGTGCCAGCAGCGTCCCCTCTGGGGCCAACGTCCTGACTTTC	CASSVPSGANVLTF
TRBD2	NA	TRBV5-1	TRBJ2-7	TGCGCCAGCAGCGCCGGGGACTACCCCTACGAGCAGTACTTC	CASSAGDYPYEQYF